A selection of T cell receptor beta chains follows, all from one sample in a study of blood T cell repertoires in COVID-19. TCRdb's copy holds only in-frame clones and misses some; the assay was immunoSEQ multiplex PCR. The sample shows around 300,000 clones, roughly nine tenths of them seen only once. Sequencing was carried out using peripheral blood. The receptors originated from a woman aged 40 to 55 who had recovered from COVID-19. CDR3s leave out the opening cysteine and the closing phenylalanine or tryptophan.

V gene	CDR3 protein
TRBV19	ASSPLLSRTEPGGEQF
TRBV6-6	ASSPTGASGANVLT
TRBV28	ASSASGGGQPQH
TRBV12-3/TRBV12-4	ASSRTGDYEQY
TRBV27	ASSSPSDRVGYT
TRBV5-1	ASSSGAPNEQF
TRBV11-2	ASSLDSRGETQY
TRBV11-2	ASSARVAGGTNTGELF
TRBV4-1	ASSQGGREQY
TRBV6-2/TRBV6-3	ASSGVGLYEQY
TRBV9	ASSTGVGREKLF